This TCR beta chain was captured in a study of neurological immune-mediated disorders. About this clonotype: Its antigen is still unknown.

Study results and limitations: None of the CDR3 amino acid sequences of expanded clones recurred across subjects, suggesting private repertoires in all groups. The study found the most TCR clonal expansion in HTLV-1-associated myelopathy and the least in multiple sclerosis, below healthy controls.

Time point here: longitudinal time-point 1 (baseline). Preparation of the unsorted libraries drew on 2 million PBMCs stored at -80 C. The team produced cDNA through 5'RACE using 10-nucleotide random UMIs. In TCRdb, the 5' RACE reads were re-called with MiXCR into one record per CDR3 protein. The repertoire has over 70,000 distinct CDR3 sequences, roughly 10% of them found once; the top ten carry 8.5% to 10%. The clonotype comes from a man aged 25 to 45 in good health. The sequenced material came from PBMCs.

CDR3 DNA sequence: TGTGCCAGAAGCTCCCGGGCTAGCGGGAGTGTAGGCTACGAGCAGTACTTC. Its protein product is CARSSRASGSVGYEQYF. J is TRBJ2-7 and V is TRBV4-2; TRBD2 matches at 10 bases. The V gene end was trimmed by 9 bases and the J gene end by 3 bases; junction bases not matched to a gene: 17. The CDR3 length is 17 residues. CDR1 and CDR2 (germline): LGHNA, YNFKEQ.